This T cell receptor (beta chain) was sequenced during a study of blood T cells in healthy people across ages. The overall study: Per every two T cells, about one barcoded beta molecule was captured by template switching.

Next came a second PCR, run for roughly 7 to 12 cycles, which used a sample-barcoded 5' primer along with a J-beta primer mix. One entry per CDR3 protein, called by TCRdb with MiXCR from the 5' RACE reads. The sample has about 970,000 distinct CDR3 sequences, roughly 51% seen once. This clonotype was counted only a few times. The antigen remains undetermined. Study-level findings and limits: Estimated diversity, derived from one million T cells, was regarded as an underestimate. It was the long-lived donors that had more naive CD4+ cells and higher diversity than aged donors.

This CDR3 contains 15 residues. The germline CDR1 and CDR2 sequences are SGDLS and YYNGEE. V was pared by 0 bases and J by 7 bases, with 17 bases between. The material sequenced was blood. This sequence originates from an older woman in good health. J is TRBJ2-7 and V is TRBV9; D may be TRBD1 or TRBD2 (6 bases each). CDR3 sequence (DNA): TGTGCCAGCAGCGTAGGAGGGACATTCGGGAGTGAGCAGTACTTC. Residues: CASSVGGTFGSEQYF.